This T cell receptor beta chain comes out of a study of cytomegalovirus exposure and HLA in healthy donors. Study conclusions and caveats: Cytomegalovirus association was listed for 150 or so TCR beta chains. When the data were analyzed later, several of the most significant clusters appeared to be linked to common viral pathogens. Cytomegalovirus status, reportedly, was diagnosed with high specificity and sensitivity by the classifier. A likely sequencing artifact accounted for one observed cluster of highly shared sequence variants.

As regards this clone: The antigen is unknown.

With 2 bases clipped from V and 4 bases from J, the junction kept 16 bases outside the gene matches. The CDR3 spans 21 residues. Germline values: CDR1 LNHNV, CDR2 YYDKDF (reference sequence). PCR amplification relied on 60 Vbeta primers (plus 13 Jbeta primers). The table came from immunoSEQ multiplex PCR; TCRdb's copy has only in-frame clones and leaves some out. Found here are about 150,000 clones, about 60% of them singletons; the top ten hold about 7.1%. The receptor's source is a woman aged 55-75 years in good health and CMV-seropositive. The sample consisted of PBMCs. The rearrangement joins TRBV15 to TRBJ2-3; 15 nucleotides align to TRBD2. CDR3 bases: TGTGCCACCAGCAGATCCGATCTTGGACTAGCGGGAGGGCCCTCAGCAGATACGCAGTATTTT. Translation gives CATSRSDLGLAGGPSADTQYF.